One and the same sample provided the 21 T cell receptor beta chains below, sequenced in a study of T cells after yellow fever vaccination. TCRdb redid the calling of the 5' RACE reads with MiXCR, one entry per CDR3 protein. The profile shows a few hundred thousand distinct CDR3 sequences, over 6.5% of them singletons. The sequenced sample was CD4+ T cells sorted from PBMCs, obtained on the day of the yellow fever booster vaccination. Receptors were obtained from a man aged 25-45 years who received the YFV17D yellow fever vaccine.

The genes are TRBV15 and TRBJ2-7; the match to TRBD1 covers 7 bases. Per germline, CDR1 LNHNV and CDR2 YYDKDF (reference sequence). With 0 bases clipped from V and 4 bases from J, the junction kept 6 bases outside the gene matches. This CDR3 spans 15 amino acids. This CDR3 reads CATSRDRAQGYEQYF. CDR3 bases: TGTGCCACCAGCAGAGATCGGGCACAGGGGTACGAGCAGTACTTC. The variable domain in full, with the rest retrieved from reference TRBV15 and TRBJ2-7, is DAMVIQNPRYQVTQFGKPVTLSCSQTLNHNVMYWYQQKSSQAPKLLFHYYDKDFNNEADTPDNFQSRRPNTSFCFLDIRSPGLGDTAMYLCATSRDRAQGYEQYFGPGTRLTVT.

The rearrangement links TRBV19 to TRBJ2-3, with 7 bases fitting TRBD1. After removal of 8 bases from V and 0 bases from J, the junction contained 8 bases not matched to a gene. CDR1 is LNHDA, CDR2 SQIVND, per germline (reference sequence). CDR3 length: 15 residues. The CDR3 nucleotides are TGTGCCAGTTCACCGCGACAGGGAAGCACAGATACGCAGTATTTT. It encodes CASSPRQGSTDTQYF.

This clonotype was seen repeatedly, ten times or more. The chain links TRBV7-2 to TRBJ2-2; possibly TRBD1 for D (5 bases). From germline, CDR1 is SGHTA and CDR2 FQGNSA. Trimming pared 1 base from V and 7 bases from J, leaving 10 bases between. The CDR3 consists of 14 residues. The CDR3, as DNA: TGTGCCAGCAGCTTAGTAGGGGTCGGCGGGGAGCTGTTTTTT. This encodes CASSLVGVGGELFF.

This clonotype was observed a few times. The J gene is TRBJ2-3, the V gene TRBV4-3; 12 bases line up with TRBD2. J gave up 3 bases and V 4 bases, and 5 bases lay outside the gene matches. Germline CDR1 and CDR2: LGHNA and YSLEER. This CDR3 has 16 residues. This CDR3 reads CASSRKTSGRTDTQYF. The CDR3 bases are TGCGCCAGCAGCCGGAAGACTAGCGGGAGAACAGATACGCAGTATTTT.

This clonotype was detected many times. The genes are TRBV5-1 and TRBJ2-7, with TRBD2 matching over 8 bases. With 0 bases clipped from V and 7 bases from J, the junction kept 24 bases outside the gene matches. The CDR3 has 20 amino acids. The germline CDR1 and CDR2 sequences are SGHRS and YFSETQ. CDR3 sequence (DNA): TGCGCCAGCAGCTTGGTTAGCGGGAACGGTCTAGCCCCCTCGTCTAGAGAGCAGTACTTC. Protein: CASSLVSGNGLAPSSREQYF.

The table lists this clonotype with many counts. The V and J genes are TRBV6-2 or TRBV6-3 and TRBJ2-5; D is possibly TRBD1 (6 bases). CDR1 and CDR2 from the germline V gene are MNHEY and SVGEGT. The CDR3 contains 14 residues. With 2 bases removed from V and 2 bases from J, the gap between germline ends came to 9 bases. The CDR3 region is CASSYPGQQETQYF. CDR3 in DNA: TGTGCCAGCAGTTACCCCGGACAGCAAGAGACCCAGTACTTC.

This clonotype was observed at least ten times. CDR3 sequence: CASSSGTGGFERGYTF. CDR3 coding DNA: TGTGCCAGCAGCTCCGGGACAGGGGGTTTCGAGAGGGGCTACACCTTC. The chain combines TRBV27 with TRBJ1-2; 11 nucleotides match TRBD1. Germline V gene data show CDR1 as MNHEY and CDR2 as SMNVEV (reference sequence). The junction had 14 bases not matched to a gene; V was cut back by 6 bases and J by 8 bases. The CDR3 is made up of 16 amino acids.

This clonotype was detected many times. The chain carries TRBV20-1 and TRBJ2-2; 11 bases agree with TRBD1. V lost 2 bases and J lost 4; bases outside the gene matches: 6. The CDR3 spans 16 residues. Germline CDR1 and CDR2: DFQATT and SNEGSKA (reference sequence). The CDR3 coding sequence is TGCAGTGCTAGACCCCGGGACAGGGGGACCACCGGGGAGCTGTTTTTT. Residues: CSARPRDRGTTGELFF.

This clonotype appeared a few times. The rearrangement joins TRBV10-3 to TRBJ2-6, with no clear D. V was shortened by 10 bases and J by 2 bases, with 6 bases between the two germline ends. CDR1 ENHRY and CDR2 SYGVKD come from the germline V gene. This CDR3 has 12 amino acids. The CDR3 reads CASTAGANVLTF. In nucleotides, the CDR3 is TGTGCCAGCACAGCTGGGGCCAACGTCCTGACTTTC.

This clonotype was seen only a few times. This chain connects TRBV7-2 to TRBJ2-7; 8 bases fit TRBD2. J was trimmed by 9 bases and V by 4 bases; bases with no gene match: 8. Germline values: CDR1 SGHTA, CDR2 FQGNSA. The CDR3 sequence is 13 residues long. CDR3 nucleotides: TGTGCCAGCAGCTACTCCGGGAGGGCCGGGCAGTACTTC. It yields the protein CASSYSGRAGQYF.

The V and J genes are TRBV3-1 and TRBJ1-6; 7 nucleotides line up with TRBD1. The CDR3 has 16 amino acids. V lost 0 bases to trimming and J lost 9 bases; unmatched junction nucleotides: 8. CDR1 and CDR2 from the germline V gene are LGHDT and YNNKEL (reference sequence). The chain's CDR3 is CASSQDTGVLISPLHF. The DNA of the CDR3 is TGTGCCAGCAGCCAAGACACAGGGGTGTTGATTTCACCCCTCCACTTT.

The sample holds a few counts of this clonotype. The V gene is TRBV20-1, the J gene TRBJ1-4; D unclear. The length of the CDR3 is 14 residues. In germline, CDR1 is DFQATT, CDR2 SNEGSKA (reference sequence). V shed 6 bases and J shed 8 bases, with 19 bases lying between them. CDR3 protein: CSAPLGVGGEKLFF. CDR3 bases: TGCAGTGCACCCCTCGGGGTTGGAGGGGAAAAACTGTTTTTT.

This clonotype was counted at least ten times. The chain carries TRBV5-6 and TRBJ2-3; 11 nucleotides match TRBD1. The CDR3 contains 15 residues. V shed 4 bases and J 3 bases; nucleotides not matched to a gene: 4. Per the germline V gene, CDR1 is SGHDT and CDR2 is YYEEEE. DNA of the CDR3: TGTGCCAGCAGCCTATGGGACAGGGGGACAGATACGCAGTATTTT. It encodes CASSLWDRGTDTQYF.

The chain couples TRBV7-2 to TRBJ1-5; D remains unclear. This CDR3 is 13 amino acids long. Germline V CDR1 and CDR2: SGHTA, FQGNSA. V gave up 5 bases and J gave up 7 bases, with 12 bases separating them. CDR3 sequence reads: CASSPRLQQPQHF. The CDR3 DNA follows: TGTGCCAGCAGCCCACGGCTACAGCAGCCCCAGCATTTT. The full variable domain, rest sourced from reference TRBV7-2 and TRBJ1-5, is GAGVSQSPSNKVTEKGKDVELRCDPISGHTALYWYRQSLGQGLEFLIYFQGNSAPDKSGLPSDRFSAERTGGSVSTLTIQRTQQEDSAVYLCASSPRLQQPQHFGDGTRLSIL.

This clonotype occurred many times. DNA for the CDR3: TGCGCCAGTTCTGGGGGGACAGGCCGCGACAATGAGCAGTTCTTC. This codes for CASSGGTGRDNEQFF. V and J are TRBV5-1 and TRBJ2-1; 8 bases align to TRBD1. After removal of 8 bases from V and 5 bases from J, the junction contained 12 bases not matched to a gene. The CDR3 consists of 15 residues. Germline values: CDR1 SGHRS, CDR2 YFSETQ. The full variable domain, rest sourced from reference TRBV5-1 and TRBJ2-1, is KAGVTQTPRYLIKTRGQQVTLSCSPISGHRSVSWYQQTPGQGLQFLFEYFSETQRNKGNFPGRFSGRQFSNSRSEMNVSTLELGDSALYLCASSGGTGRDNEQFFGPGTRLTVL.

The rearrangement uses TRBV19 and TRBJ2-1; no firm D call. The CDR3 is made up of 13 amino acids. CDR1 LNHDA and CDR2 SQIVND come from the germline V gene (reference sequence). V lost 5 bases, J lost 8 bases, and 13 bases lay in between. The CDR3 loop is CASSPENLYEQFF. The DNA for the CDR3 is TGTGCCAGTAGTCCCGAGAATCTATATGAGCAGTTCTTC.

This clonotype was detected a few times. The chain uses TRBV10-2 and TRBJ2-3, with D uncertain. The J call may be in error: the DNA end matches TRBJ1-3 better. CDR1 is WSHSY and CDR2 is SAAADI in the germline V gene. CDR3 length: 12 residues. This chain's CDR3 is CASSDRLPVIYF. The DNA for the CDR3 is TGCGCCAGCAGTGACCGGCTCCCGGTCATATATTTT.

This clonotype has a count of ten or more. This chain links TRBV6-2 or TRBV6-3 with TRBJ1-1, with 7 bases fitting TRBD1. CDR3 size: 15 residues. V was clipped by 5 bases and J by 0 bases; unmatched bases: 6. Germline V lookup: CDR1 MNHEY, CDR2 SVGEGT. The CDR3 nucleotides are TGTGCCAGCAGTGAACCGGGACAGATGAACACTGAAGCTTTCTTT. This translates into CASSEPGQMNTEAFF.

This sequence joins TRBV6-1 and TRBJ2-4; 12 nucleotides match TRBD2. The CDR3 runs to 14 residues. Germline values: CDR1 MNHNS, CDR2 SASEGT. V shed 5 bases and J 9 bases; nucleotides not matched to a gene: 5. This CDR3 reads CASSPTSGSVIQYF. CDR3 in DNA: TGTGCCAGCAGTCCGACTAGCGGGAGTGTCATTCAGTACTTC.

This clonotype has just a few counts. The rearrangement joins TRBV5-1 to TRBJ2-7; D is perhaps TRBD1 or TRBD2 (5 bases each). The V gene's germline CDR1 is SGHRS and CDR2 YFSETQ. The CDR3 runs 15 residues. Trimming cost V 4 bases and J 0 bases, with 14 bases left between them. The CDR3 is CASSIRDPYSYEQYF. The DNA for the CDR3 is TGCGCCAGCAGCATACGGGACCCTTACTCCTACGAGCAGTACTTC.

This clonotype was found many times. The rearrangement joins TRBV20-1 to TRBJ2-3; 9 bases line up with TRBD2. Trimming at V came to 3 bases and at J to 3 bases, leaving 7 bases not matched to a gene. Germline CDR1 DFQATT, CDR2 SNEGSKA (reference sequence). The CDR3 covers 15 residues. The CDR3 coding sequence is TGCAGTGCTAGGTTGCGTCTAGCGGGGACAGATACGCAGTATTTT. Protein product: CSARLRLAGTDTQYF.